One sample yielded the 25 T cell receptor beta chains listed below, sequenced in a study of CD8 T cells in Susac syndrome. Random hexamers were used to reverse transcribe an amount of roughly 0.45 to 1 ug RNA. TCRdb reprocessed the immunoSEQ multiplex PCR reads with MiXCR, giving one entry per CDR3 protein. The sample comprises about 190,000 distinct CDR3 sequences, 90% to 95% of which are singletons, and 0.09% to 0.12% rests with the top ten. The specimen sequenced was CD4+ T cells from PBMCs. The receptors derive from a human donor in good health.

The chain is built from TRBV6-2 or TRBV6-3 and TRBJ1-2; D perhaps matches TRBD1 (5 bases). Germline V lookup: CDR1 MNHEY, CDR2 SVGEGT. The V end was cut by 5 bases, the J end by 4 bases, with 11 bases between. The CDR3 totals 13 residues. CDR3 DNA: TGTGCCAGCAGTACCCGACAGCCCTATGGCTACACCTTC. Translating gives CASSTRQPYGYTF.

The CDR3: CASSPAGRVLSTEAFF. The DNA of the CDR3 is TGCGCCAGCAGCCCCGCGGGCAGGGTATTGAGCACTGAAGCTTTCTTT. The chain carries TRBV5-1 and TRBJ1-1; D is possibly TRBD1 (5 bases). Deletions cut 4 bases from V and 4 bases from J, with 20 bases between. Germline lookup yields CDR1 SGHRS and CDR2 YFSETQ. The length of the CDR3 is 16 residues. Drawing the rest from reference TRBV5-1 and TRBJ1-1, the complete variable domain is KAGVTQTPRYLIKTRGQQVTLSCSPISGHRSVSWYQQTPGQGLQFLFEYFSETQRNKGNFPGRFSGRQFSNSRSEMNVSTLELGDSALYLCASSPAGRVLSTEAFFGQGTRLTVV.

The chain joins TRBV20-1 to TRBJ1-5, with no clear D. This CDR3 has 12 residues. Trimming pared 3 bases from V and 3 bases from J, leaving 6 bases between. Germline V gene sequence: CDR1 DFQATT, CDR2 SNEGSKA (reference sequence). The CDR3 region has the DNA TGCAGTGCTAGCTATTTCAATCAGCCCCAGCATTTT. Translated: CSASYFNQPQHF.

This chain connects TRBV12-3 or TRBV12-4 to TRBJ1-5, with 11 bases lining up with TRBD1. With 7 bases clipped from V and 6 bases from J, the junction kept 5 bases outside the gene matches. The CDR3 totals 14 residues. The CDR3 protein is CASTGQGAFQPQHF. In nucleotides, the CDR3 is TGTGCCAGCACCGGACAGGGGGCATTTCAGCCCCAGCATTTT.

The chain uses TRBV18 and TRBJ1-4; TRBD1 matches 11 bases. Germline assignment: CDR1 KGHSH and CDR2 LQKENI. V lost 0 bases and J lost 7; bases outside the gene matches: 1. This CDR3 has 15 residues. This CDR3 reads CASSPPDRGPEKLFF. CDR3 in DNA: TGTGCCAGCTCACCACCGGACAGGGGGCCTGAAAAACTGTTTTTT.

The chain has TRBV11-2 and TRBJ2-4; D call uncertain. The CDR3 is 16 amino acids. Germline V gene lookup returns CDR1 SGHAT and CDR2 FQNNGV. V lost 4 bases and J lost 8, with 21 bases in between. CDR3 protein: CASSYSPRQPWDIQYF. In nucleotides, the CDR3 is TGTGCCAGCAGCTATTCCCCCCGACAACCCTGGGACATTCAGTACTTC.

The chain couples TRBV5-4 to TRBJ1-5, with D unresolved. V was cut by 2 bases and J by 2 bases, with 11 bases left in between. The CDR3 length is 15 residues. The germline V gene encodes CDR1 SGHNT and CDR2 YYREEE (reference sequence). CDR3 nucleotide sequence: TGTGCCAGCAGCTTTGGTGCAGTCGGCAATCAGCCCCAGCATTTT. This sequence encodes CASSFGAVGNQPQHF. The whole variable domain, filled in from reference TRBV5-4 and TRBJ1-5, reads ETGVTQSPTHLIKTRGQQVTLRCSSQSGHNTVSWYQQALGQGPQFIFQYYREEENGRGNFPPRFSGLQFPNYSSELNVNALELDDSALYLCASSFGAVGNQPQHFGDGTRLSIL.

Here the CDR3 DNA reads TGCGCCAGCAGCCCGACTCAGGGGAAGCATGGCTACACCTTC. This encodes CASSPTQGKHGYTF. The V call is TRBV5-1, the J call TRBJ1-2; TRBD1 is a possible D gene (6 bases). V dropped 4 bases and J dropped 6 bases, with 16 bases sitting between them. The germline CDR1 and CDR2 sequences are SGHRS and YFSETQ. The CDR3 extends over 14 amino acids.

The rearrangement uses TRBV6-5 and TRBJ1-2; 7 bases map to TRBD1. CDR1 and CDR2 (germline): MNHEY, SVGAGI. This CDR3 comprises 14 residues. V shed 5 bases and J 4 bases; nucleotides not matched to a gene: 7. The CDR3 region is CASSEQGDGYGYTF. The CDR3 nucleotides read TGTGCCAGCAGTGAGCAGGGGGATGGCTATGGCTACACCTTC.

J is TRBJ2-2 and V is TRBV11-2; TRBD2 agrees at 8 bases. The CDR3 covers 16 residues. J lost 11 bases, V lost 1 base, and 12 bases had no gene match. CDR1 and CDR2 from the germline V gene are SGHAT and FQNNGV. The CDR3 loop is CASSLGSRGGTDELFF. The DNA of the CDR3 is TGTGCCAGCAGCTTAGGGTCCCGGGGGGGCACCGACGAGCTGTTTTTT.

The chain combines TRBV5-1 with TRBJ1-5; D ambiguous. The CDR3 is 13 residues long. V was shortened by 4 bases and J by 5 bases, with 10 bases between the two germline ends. Germline-derived CDR1 and CDR2 are SGHRS and YFSETQ. The CDR3 sequence is CASSGRPDQPQHF. As DNA, the CDR3 is TGCGCCAGCAGCGGACGACCGGATCAGCCCCAGCATTTT.

V and J are TRBV6-2 or TRBV6-3 and TRBJ1-6, with 12 bases identical to TRBD1. CDR1 MNHEY and CDR2 SVGEGT come from the germline V gene. V was pared by 5 bases and J by 8 bases, with 7 bases of the junction left unmatched. The CDR3 contains 16 residues. This chain's CDR3 is CASSDPGQGAYSPLHF. CDR3 coding DNA: TGTGCCAGCAGTGACCCGGGACAGGGGGCCTATTCACCCCTCCACTTT.

The chain employs TRBV6-2 or TRBV6-3 and TRBJ1-5, with 7 bases identical to TRBD1. Unmatched junction bases numbered 5, after V lost 2 bases and J lost 4 bases. CDR3 length: 15 amino acids. Looked up from germline, CDR1 is MNHEY and CDR2 is SVGEGT. Written as DNA, the CDR3 is TGTGCCAGCAGTTACCGACAGGGCATAAATCAGCCCCAGCATTTT. It encodes CASSYRQGINQPQHF.

The chain employs TRBV5-1 and TRBJ2-2; D is unresolved. The V end was cut by 0 bases, the J end by 1 base, with 7 bases between. CDR3 length: 15 amino acids. CDR1 SGHRS and CDR2 YFSETQ come from the germline V gene. CDR3 sequence reads: CASSLALWNTGELFF. For the CDR3, the DNA is TGCGCCAGCAGCTTGGCCTTATGGAACACCGGGGAGCTGTTTTTT.

The chain joins TRBV6-5 to TRBJ2-5; possible D gene TRBD1, 6 bases. The V end was cut by 2 bases, the J end by 0 bases, with 16 bases between. The CDR3 totals 17 residues. Germline CDR1 is MNHEY and CDR2 is SVGAGI. The DNA of the CDR3 is TGTGCCAGCAGTTACCCAAAGGGGGTCGGACACCAAGAGACCCAGTACTTC. It translates to CASSYPKGVGHQETQYF.

The V and J genes are TRBV29-1 and TRBJ2-5, with D perhaps TRBD1 or TRBD2 (6 bases each). The CDR3 sequence is 15 residues long. The germline V and J ends were trimmed by 4 bases and 7 bases, with 22 bases remaining between them. Germline-derived CDR1 and CDR2 are SQVTM and ANQGSEA. This chain's CDR3 is CSVGEDSANMGTQYF. CDR3 nucleotides: TGCAGCGTTGGGGAGGACAGCGCTAACATGGGGACCCAGTACTTC.

The chain joins TRBV7-2 to TRBJ2-3, with unresolved D. The CDR3 length is 15 residues. Trimming cost V 3 bases and J 4 bases, with 14 bases left between them. Germline CDR1 is SGHTA and CDR2 is FQGNSA. In DNA, the CDR3 is TGTGCCAGCAGCTTTGTGGCTTCTAGAGCAGATACGCAGTATTTT. Translated: CASSFVASRADTQYF.

This rearrangement joins TRBV6-2 or TRBV6-3 to TRBJ1-1, with 8 nucleotides matching TRBD1. Germline CDR1 is MNHEY and CDR2 is SVGEGT. This CDR3 comprises 15 residues. The junction had 3 bases not matched to a gene; V was cut back by 2 bases and J by 1 base. CDR3 sequence (DNA): TGTGCCAGCAGTTACGCCGGGACAGGGAACACTGAAGCTTTCTTT. It specifies CASSYAGTGNTEAFF.

CDR3 coding DNA: TGCGCCAGCAGCCAAGATTTCAGGGATCGTGGAGAGACCCAGTACTTC. Its protein product is CASSQDFRDRGETQYF. V gene TRBV4-3 combines with J gene TRBJ2-5, with TRBD1 as a possible D gene (5 bases). Germline V gives CDR1 LGHNA, CDR2 YSLEER. Trimming removed 0 bases from V and 4 bases from J, with 15 bases in between. The CDR3 sequence is 16 residues long.

The CDR3 here is CASSPSRGRNTEAFF. CDR3 bases: TGTGCCAGCAGCCCCTCCAGGGGCAGGAACACTGAAGCTTTCTTT. The chain recombines TRBV3-1 with TRBJ1-1; D may be TRBD1 (6 bases). This CDR3 comprises 15 residues. Germline CDR1 is LGHDT and CDR2 is YNNKEL (reference sequence). Trimming cost V 4 bases and J 1 base, with 13 bases left between them.

V usage is TRBV12-3 or TRBV12-4 and J usage is TRBJ2-3; 10 bases map to TRBD1. The CDR3 runs to 15 residues. V was clipped by 7 bases and J by 1 base; unmatched bases: 5. CDR3 in DNA: TGTGCCAGCATGTTGGGGACAGGGGGCACAGATACGCAGTATTTT. Translated: CASMLGTGGTDTQYF.

This rearrangement joins TRBV5-4 to TRBJ1-3; 9 nucleotides align to TRBD1. The CDR3 totals 14 residues. Germline V gene data show CDR1 as SGHNT and CDR2 as YYREEE (reference sequence). The V segment lost 3 bases and the J segment 8 bases; nucleotides outside the gene matches: 6. CDR3 sequence (DNA): TGTGCCAGCAGCTCGGGACAGGGCCGAGACACCATATATTTT. It codes for CASSSGQGRDTIYF.

The gene calls are TRBV3-1 and TRBJ1-4; D ambiguous. The CDR3 runs 12 residues. Trimming cost V 4 bases and J 6 bases, with 6 bases left between them. Per the germline V gene, CDR1 is LGHDT and CDR2 is YNNKEL (reference sequence). The CDR3 loop reads CASSLSDEKLFF. The CDR3 DNA sequence: TGTGCCAGCAGCCTCTCCGATGAAAAACTGTTTTTT.

This chain links TRBV15 with TRBJ1-5; 7 bases map to TRBD1. CDR1 LNHNV and CDR2 YYDKDF come from the germline V gene (reference sequence). The V and J ends lost 2 bases and 7 bases, in that order; junction bases with no gene match: 5. This CDR3 comprises 14 residues. In DNA, the CDR3 is TGTGCCACCAGCAGAAGACAGGGAGGGCAGCCCCAGCATTTT. As protein: CATSRRQGGQPQHF.

The J gene is TRBJ2-3, the V gene TRBV5-1, with D tentatively TRBD2 (6 bases). CDR1 and CDR2 from the germline V gene are SGHRS and YFSETQ. The V gene lost 0 bases and the J gene lost 2 bases, with 10 bases spanning the gap. This CDR3 has 15 amino acids. The CDR3 sequence is CASSLGWTNTDTQYF. The CDR3 DNA follows: TGCGCCAGCAGCTTGGGTTGGACTAACACAGATACGCAGTATTTT.